This TCR beta chain was sequenced for a study of Ad26.COV2.S vaccination and SARS-CoV-2 variants. Whole-study context: A participant enrolled in the COV1001 Ad26.COV2.S trial arm provided the sample.

The germline CDR1 and CDR2 sequences are MNHEY and SVGAGI. V was pared by 0 bases and J by 6 bases, with 7 bases of the junction left unmatched. The CDR3 sequence is 15 residues long. Treatment defined: some 20 received Ad26.COV2.S at low or high dose, single or two shots; about 5 received placebo; per-sample allocation not given. Material that was analyzed had been drawn on day 63 after the first vaccine or placebo injection. Here immunoSEQ multiplex PCR was the method, and the copy in TCRdb shows in-frame clones only, minus some. This sample has almost 400,000 clones, with approximately 91% found just once.

The starting material was peripheral blood, obtained in a trial of Ad26.COV2.S vaccine versus placebo. This sequence joins TRBV6-5 and TRBJ1-2; 7 nucleotides match TRBD1. This TCR was recovered from a person aged 18-60 years who received the Ad26.COV2.S COVID-19 vaccine or a placebo. The CDR3 loop is CASSYSAQGRNGYTF. DNA of the CDR3: TGTGCCAGCAGTTACTCGGCACAGGGGAGGAATGGCTACACCTTC.